This T cell receptor beta chain was retrieved from a study of early T cells in non-severe SARS-CoV-2 infection. V was shortened by 5 bases and J by 5 bases, with 17 bases between the two germline ends. From germline, CDR1 is DFQATT and CDR2 SNEGSKA (reference sequence). The CDR3 has 14 residues. TCRdb reprocessed the 5' RACE reads with MiXCR, giving one entry per CDR3 protein. The table has about 92,000 distinct CDR3 sequences, around 15% seen once. This TCR was sampled from an adult who was a healthcare worker with PCR-confirmed SARS-CoV-2 infection or an uninfected control (not recorded which). The V and J genes are TRBV20-1 and TRBJ2-3, with D hard to call. The sequenced sample was whole blood. CDR3 in amino acids: CSAPSGFGKDTQYF. The CDR3 bases are TGCAGTGCTCCCTCCGGGTTCGGAAAAGATACGCAGTATTTT.